This entry describes one T cell receptor beta chain. What it binds is not known. This specimen belongs to a study of response to subunit inactivated influenza vaccine. The V gene's germline CDR1 is SGHRS and CDR2 YFSETQ. The CDR3 covers 19 residues. The germline V and J ends were trimmed by 3 bases and 7 bases, with 30 bases remaining between them. TCRdb passed the RT-PCR reads through MiXCR, listing each CDR3 protein once. The sample carries roughly 760,000 distinct CDR3 sequences, over 20% recorded once. General study findings and limits: Authors suggested each seasonal flu vaccination may recruit only limited numbers of new T cells.

Sequenced here: PBMCs from blood, sampled 5 to 6 days after vaccination. The gene calls are TRBV5-1 and TRBJ2-3; D is unresolved. This receptor was taken from a man aged 50-60 years who received an inactivated influenza vaccine. The CDR3 DNA follows: TGCGCCAGCAGCTCGACTTCCGCTGGACGCGCGCGTGAACAGTATACGCAGTATTTT. This codes for CASSSTSAGRAREQYTQYF. Drawing the rest from reference TRBV5-1 and TRBJ2-3, the complete variable domain is KAGVTQTPRYLIKTRGQQVTLSCSPISGHRSVSWYQQTPGQGLQFLFEYFSETQRNKGNFPGRFSGRQFSNSRSEMNVSTLELGDSALYLCASSSTSAGRAREQYTQYFGPGTRLTVL.